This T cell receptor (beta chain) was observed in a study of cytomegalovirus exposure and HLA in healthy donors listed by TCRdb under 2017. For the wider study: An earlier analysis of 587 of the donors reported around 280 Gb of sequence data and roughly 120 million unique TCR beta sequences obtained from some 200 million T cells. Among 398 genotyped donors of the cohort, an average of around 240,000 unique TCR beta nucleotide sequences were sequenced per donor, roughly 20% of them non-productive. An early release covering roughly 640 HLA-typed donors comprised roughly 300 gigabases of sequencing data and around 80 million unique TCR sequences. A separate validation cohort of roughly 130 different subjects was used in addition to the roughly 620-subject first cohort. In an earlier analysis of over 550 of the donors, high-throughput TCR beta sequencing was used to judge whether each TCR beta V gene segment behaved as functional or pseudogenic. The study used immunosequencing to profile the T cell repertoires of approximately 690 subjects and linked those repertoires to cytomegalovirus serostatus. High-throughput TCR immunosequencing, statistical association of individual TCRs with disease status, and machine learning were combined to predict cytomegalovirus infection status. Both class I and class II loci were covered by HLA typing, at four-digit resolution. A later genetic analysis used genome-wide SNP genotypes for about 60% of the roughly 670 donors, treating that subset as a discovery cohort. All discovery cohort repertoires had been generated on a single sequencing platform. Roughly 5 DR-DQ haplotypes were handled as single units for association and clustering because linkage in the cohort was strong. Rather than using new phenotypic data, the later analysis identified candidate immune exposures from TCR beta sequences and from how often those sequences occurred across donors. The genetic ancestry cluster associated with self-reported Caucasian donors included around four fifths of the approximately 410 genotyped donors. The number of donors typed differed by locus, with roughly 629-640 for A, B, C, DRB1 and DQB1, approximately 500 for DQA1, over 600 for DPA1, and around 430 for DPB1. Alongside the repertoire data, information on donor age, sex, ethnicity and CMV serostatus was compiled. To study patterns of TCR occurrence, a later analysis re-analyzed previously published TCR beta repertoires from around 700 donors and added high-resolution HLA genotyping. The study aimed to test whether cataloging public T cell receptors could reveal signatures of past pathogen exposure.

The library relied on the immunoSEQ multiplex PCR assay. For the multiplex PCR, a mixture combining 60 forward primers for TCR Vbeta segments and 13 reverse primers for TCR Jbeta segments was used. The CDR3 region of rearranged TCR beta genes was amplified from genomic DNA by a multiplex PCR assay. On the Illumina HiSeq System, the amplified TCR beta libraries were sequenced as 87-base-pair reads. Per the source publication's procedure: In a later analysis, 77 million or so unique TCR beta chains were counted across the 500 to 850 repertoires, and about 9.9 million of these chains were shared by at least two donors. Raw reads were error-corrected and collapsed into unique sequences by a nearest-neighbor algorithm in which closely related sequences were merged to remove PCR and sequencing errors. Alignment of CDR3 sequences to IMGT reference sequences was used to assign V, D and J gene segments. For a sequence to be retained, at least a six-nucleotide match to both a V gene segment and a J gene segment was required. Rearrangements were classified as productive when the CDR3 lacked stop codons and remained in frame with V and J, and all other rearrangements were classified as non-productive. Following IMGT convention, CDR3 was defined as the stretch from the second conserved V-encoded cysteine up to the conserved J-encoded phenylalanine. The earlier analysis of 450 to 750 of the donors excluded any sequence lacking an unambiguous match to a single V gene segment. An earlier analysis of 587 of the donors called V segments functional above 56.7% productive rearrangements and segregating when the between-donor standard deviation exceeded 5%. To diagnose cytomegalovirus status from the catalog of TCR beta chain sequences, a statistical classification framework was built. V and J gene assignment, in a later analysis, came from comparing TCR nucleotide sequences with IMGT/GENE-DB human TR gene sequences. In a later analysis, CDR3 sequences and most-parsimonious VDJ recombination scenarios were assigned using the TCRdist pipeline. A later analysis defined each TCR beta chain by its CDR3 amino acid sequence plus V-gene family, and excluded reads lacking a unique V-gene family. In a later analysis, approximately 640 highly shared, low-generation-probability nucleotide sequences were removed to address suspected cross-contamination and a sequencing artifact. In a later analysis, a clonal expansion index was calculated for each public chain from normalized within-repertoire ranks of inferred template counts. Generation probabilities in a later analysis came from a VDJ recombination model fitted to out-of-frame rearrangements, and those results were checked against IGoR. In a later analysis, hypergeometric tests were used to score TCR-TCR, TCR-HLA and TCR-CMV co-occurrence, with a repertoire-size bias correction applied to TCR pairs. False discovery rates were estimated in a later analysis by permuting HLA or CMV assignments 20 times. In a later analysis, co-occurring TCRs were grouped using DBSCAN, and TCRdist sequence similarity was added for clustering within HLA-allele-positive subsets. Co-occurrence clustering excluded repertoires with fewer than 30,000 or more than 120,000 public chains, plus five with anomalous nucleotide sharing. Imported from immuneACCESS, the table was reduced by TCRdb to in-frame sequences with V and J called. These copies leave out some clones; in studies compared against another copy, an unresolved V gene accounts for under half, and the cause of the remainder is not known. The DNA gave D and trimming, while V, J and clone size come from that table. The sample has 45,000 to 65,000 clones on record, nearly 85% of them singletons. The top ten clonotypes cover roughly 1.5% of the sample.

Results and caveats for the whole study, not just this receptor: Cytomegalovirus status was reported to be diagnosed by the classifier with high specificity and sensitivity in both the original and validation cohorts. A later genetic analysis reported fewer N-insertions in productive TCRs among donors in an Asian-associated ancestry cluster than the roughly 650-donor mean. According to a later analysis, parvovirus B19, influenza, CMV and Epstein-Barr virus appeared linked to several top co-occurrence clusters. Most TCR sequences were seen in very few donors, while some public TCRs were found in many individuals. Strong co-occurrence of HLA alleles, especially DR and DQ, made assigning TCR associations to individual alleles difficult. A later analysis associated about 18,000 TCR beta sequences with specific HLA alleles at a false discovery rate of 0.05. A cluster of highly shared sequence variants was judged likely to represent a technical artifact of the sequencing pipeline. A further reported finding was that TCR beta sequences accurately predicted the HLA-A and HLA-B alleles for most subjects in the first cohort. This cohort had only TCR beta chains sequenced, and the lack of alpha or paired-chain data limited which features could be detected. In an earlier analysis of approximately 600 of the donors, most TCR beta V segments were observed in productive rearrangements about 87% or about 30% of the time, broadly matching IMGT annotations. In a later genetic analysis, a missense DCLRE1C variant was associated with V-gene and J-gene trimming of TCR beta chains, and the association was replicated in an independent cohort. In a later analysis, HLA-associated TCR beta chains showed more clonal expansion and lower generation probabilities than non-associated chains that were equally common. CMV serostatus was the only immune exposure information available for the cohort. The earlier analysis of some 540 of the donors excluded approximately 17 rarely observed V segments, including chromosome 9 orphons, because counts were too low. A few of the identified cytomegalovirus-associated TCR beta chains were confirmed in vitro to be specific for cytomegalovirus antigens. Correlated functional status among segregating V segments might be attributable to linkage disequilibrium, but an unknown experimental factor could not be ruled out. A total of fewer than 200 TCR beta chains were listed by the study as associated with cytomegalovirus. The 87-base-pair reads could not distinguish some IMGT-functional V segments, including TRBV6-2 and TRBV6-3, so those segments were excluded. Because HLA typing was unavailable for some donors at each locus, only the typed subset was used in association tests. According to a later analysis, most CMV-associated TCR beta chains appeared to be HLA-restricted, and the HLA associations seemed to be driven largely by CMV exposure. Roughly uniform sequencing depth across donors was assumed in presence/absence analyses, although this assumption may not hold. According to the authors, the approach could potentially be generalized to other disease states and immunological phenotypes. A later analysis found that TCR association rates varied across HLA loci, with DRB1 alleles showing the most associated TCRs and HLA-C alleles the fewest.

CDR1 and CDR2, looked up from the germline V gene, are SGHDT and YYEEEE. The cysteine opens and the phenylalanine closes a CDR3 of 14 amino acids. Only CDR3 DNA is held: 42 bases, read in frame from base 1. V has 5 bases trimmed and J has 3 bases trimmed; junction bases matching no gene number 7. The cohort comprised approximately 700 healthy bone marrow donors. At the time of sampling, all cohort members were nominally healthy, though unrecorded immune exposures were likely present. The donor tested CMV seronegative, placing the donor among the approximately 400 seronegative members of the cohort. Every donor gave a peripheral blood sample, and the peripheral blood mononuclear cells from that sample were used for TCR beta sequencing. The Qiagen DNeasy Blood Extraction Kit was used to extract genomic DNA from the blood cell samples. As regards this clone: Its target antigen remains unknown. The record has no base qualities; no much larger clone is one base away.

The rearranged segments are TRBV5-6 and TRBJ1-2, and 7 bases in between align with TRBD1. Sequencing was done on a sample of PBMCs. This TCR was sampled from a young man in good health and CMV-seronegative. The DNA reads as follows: TGTGCCAGCAGGTCGACAGGGCTCGACTATGGCTACACCTTC. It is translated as CASRSTGLDYGYTF.